A single T cell receptor (beta chain) is shown here with its context. CDR3 length: 13 amino acids. Unmatched junction bases numbered 3, after V lost 5 bases and J lost 5 bases. Germline assignment: CDR1 MNHEY and CDR2 SVGAGI. This sample is drawn from a study of blood T cell repertoires in COVID-19. Produced via immunoSEQ multiplex PCR; TCRdb's table is partial and in-frame only. The top ten hold roughly 9.1% of the sample, which has 70,000 to 85,000 clones, more than 90% seen once. The genes are TRBV6-5 and TRBJ2-1; TRBD1 agrees at 7 bases. Material: peripheral blood. The TCR was taken from a human donor in a cohort sampled during active COVID-19. CDR3 protein: CASSPDRDNEQFF. The CDR3 DNA follows: TGTGCCAGCAGTCCTGACAGGGACAATGAGCAGTTCTTC.